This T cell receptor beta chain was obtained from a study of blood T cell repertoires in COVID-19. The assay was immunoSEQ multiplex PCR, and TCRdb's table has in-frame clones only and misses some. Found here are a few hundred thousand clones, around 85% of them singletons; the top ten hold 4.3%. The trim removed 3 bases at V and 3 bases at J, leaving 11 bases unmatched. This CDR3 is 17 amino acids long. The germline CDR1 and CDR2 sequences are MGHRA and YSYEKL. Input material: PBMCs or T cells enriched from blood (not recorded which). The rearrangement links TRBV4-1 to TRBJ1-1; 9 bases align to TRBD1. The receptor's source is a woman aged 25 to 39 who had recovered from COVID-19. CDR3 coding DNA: TGCGCCAGCAGCCAGGGACAGGGAGGGGTCGGCGACACTGAAGCTTTCTTT. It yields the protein CASSQGQGGVGDTEAFF.